This T cell receptor (beta chain) stems from a study of shared clonotypes between healthy human individuals. Deep-level running was used for the assay. Assay used: immunoSEQ multiplex PCR; TCRdb lists only in-frame clones, some missing. The sample contains 2 million or so clones, about 95% of which appear only once. The ends were cut back, 0 bases at V and 4 bases at J, with 13 bases in the middle. This CDR3 region has 15 residues. In germline, CDR1 is ENHRY, CDR2 SYGVKD. With respect to this clone: Its cognate antigen is unknown.

Only CD45RO-negative cells positively selected for CCR7 counted as naive CD8 cells, so terminally differentiated effector memory CD45RA+ cells were excluded. Donors included only healthy HIV-negative adults lacking recent acute infections or vaccinations. General observations from the study: Blood alone was sampled, and tissue repertoires likely differ. Clonotype sharing across a few donors was observed for about 5.5% of naive CD4 clonotypes.

The clonotype originates from a young man in good health. The chain is built from TRBV10-3 and TRBJ2-7; D might be TRBD1 (5 bases). Source material: naive CD8+ T cells sorted from blood. The CDR3, as DNA: TGTGCCATCAGTGAGTCGCTTGGCAGGGAATACGAGCAGTACTTC. Protein: CAISESLGREYEQYF.